The 32 T cell receptor beta chains reported below all come from one sample, sequenced in a study of T cell repertoires in cytomegalovirus infection. TCRdb analysed the reads with MiXCR anew, one entry per CDR3 protein. The sample lists 230,000 or so distinct CDR3 sequences; approximately 40% were seen once. Their antigens are not known. Material: CD8+ T cells from cultured PBMCs, obtained from culture after CMV antigen stimulation. The receptors originated from a human donor in good health (CMV status not recorded). Some clones in this sample may be carry-over from other donors' samples.

The chain is built from TRBV7-6 and TRBJ2-1; 9 bases agree with TRBD1. Germline values: CDR1 SGHVS, CDR2 FNYEAQ. The CDR3 consists of 14 residues. J gave up 7 bases and V 5 bases, and 6 bases lay outside the gene matches. CDR3 sequence: CASSRDREDNEQFF. The CDR3 DNA reads TGTGCCAGCAGCCGGGACAGGGAAGATAATGAGCAGTTCTTC.

This clonotype showed up just a few times. The chain couples TRBV27 to TRBJ2-7; 10 bases agree with TRBD2. With 7 bases clipped from V and 4 bases from J, the junction kept 13 bases outside the gene matches. This CDR3 region has 16 residues. The germline gives CDR1 MNHEY, CDR2 SMNVEV (reference sequence). CDR3 region: CASILIGAGGYYEQYF. In nucleotides, the CDR3 is TGTGCCAGCATTCTTATCGGAGCGGGAGGGTATTACGAGCAGTACTTC.

The chain is built from TRBV20-1 and TRBJ2-2; 8 nucleotides line up with TRBD2. V was pared by 5 bases and J by 3 bases, with 14 bases of the junction left unmatched. From germline, CDR1 is DFQATT and CDR2 SNEGSKA (reference sequence). CDR3 length: 17 amino acids. CDR3 DNA: TGCAGTGCTTGGCCGGGAGGGGACAAGGGAGACACCGGGGAGCTGTTTTTT. Translating gives CSAWPGGDKGDTGELFF.

The CDR3: CASSPRTGSVWDEQYF. CDR3 coding DNA: TGTGCCAGCAGCCCGCGGACAGGTTCGGTTTGGGACGAGCAGTACTTC. The chain has TRBV7-2 and TRBJ2-7; 7 nucleotides align to TRBD1. J lost 5 bases, V lost 5 bases, and 15 bases had no gene match. Germline V gene sequence: CDR1 SGHTA, CDR2 FQGNSA. The CDR3 consists of 16 residues.

The chain recombines TRBV7-9 with TRBJ2-7, with TRBD1 matching 10 bases. Germline CDR1 reads SEHNR; CDR2 reads FQNEAQ (reference sequence). This CDR3 is built from 15 residues. Losses at the gene ends were 5 bases for V and 1 base for J; bases not matched to a gene: 5. The CDR3, as DNA: TGTGCCAGCAGCGCGGGACAGGGGATATCCTACGAGCAGTACTTC. The encoded protein is CASSAGQGISYEQYF.

The rearrangement links TRBV14 to TRBJ1-1; D unclear. Trimming stripped 0 bases from V and 4 bases from J, with 6 bases between. This CDR3 contains 13 residues. Germline V gene lookup returns CDR1 SGHDN and CDR2 FVKESK. CDR3 in amino acids: CASSQEFFTEAFF. The CDR3 DNA follows: TGTGCCAGCAGCCAAGAGTTTTTCACTGAAGCTTTCTTT.

This clonotype was recorded many times. The J gene is TRBJ2-1, the V gene TRBV2; unclear D gene. The CDR3 is 15 residues long. Between the trimmed V and J ends, which lost 2 bases and 3 bases, there was a span of 11 bases. The V gene's germline CDR1 is SNHLY and CDR2 FYNNEI. The chain's CDR3 is CASSERRPGYNEQFF. The CDR3 nucleotides read TGTGCCAGCAGTGAACGGCGGCCTGGCTACAATGAGCAGTTCTTC.

The V and J genes are TRBV28 and TRBJ1-2, with TRBD1 matching over 8 bases. V trimming: 6 bases; J trimming: 8 bases; junction bases outside the gene matches: 17. Germline lookup yields CDR1 MDHEN and CDR2 SYDVKM. The CDR3 covers 16 residues. The CDR3 protein is CASSPAGGGSVTGYTF. CDR3 DNA: TGTGCCAGCAGCCCCGCAGGGGGCGGTTCAGTTACCGGCTACACCTTC.

A few counts support this clonotype. The chain joins TRBV7-3 to TRBJ2-3; 8 positions match TRBD2. J gave up 3 bases and V 5 bases, and 7 bases lay outside the gene matches. The CDR3 has 15 residues. Germline CDR1 is SGHTA and CDR2 is FQGTGA. Here the CDR3 DNA reads TGTGCCAGCAGCGTACCGGGACTAGGAACAGATACGCAGTATTTT. It translates to CASSVPGLGTDTQYF.

This clonotype was detected once. The chain carries TRBV19 and TRBJ2-3; tentatively, D is TRBD1 or TRBD2 (5 bases each). Per germline, CDR1 LNHDA and CDR2 SQIVND (reference sequence). The CDR3 is made up of 14 amino acids. V was cut by 7 bases and J by 5 bases, with 16 bases left in between. Here the CDR3 DNA reads TGTGCCAGTACTGCAGGGTTAGAGGGAGATACGCAGTATTTT. Residues: CASTAGLEGDTQYF.

In its sample, this clonotype was seen a few times. This chain uses TRBV7-2 with TRBJ2-5; D is ambiguous. With 2 bases removed from V and 0 bases from J, the gap between germline ends came to 4 bases. CDR1 and CDR2 (germline): SGHTA, FQGNSA. The CDR3 extends over 13 amino acids. The CDR3 spells CASSLNNQETQYF. Written as DNA, the CDR3 is TGTGCCAGCAGCTTAAACAACCAAGAGACCCAGTACTTC.

This clonotype was counted between two and nine times. The J gene is TRBJ1-2, the V gene TRBV25-1; 8 nucleotides line up with TRBD1. The V and J ends lost 8 bases and 3 bases, in that order; junction bases with no gene match: 11. This CDR3 is 15 amino acids long. The germline gives CDR1 MGHDK, CDR2 SYGVNS. As DNA, the CDR3 is TGTGCCAGCCCTATCCCCCAGACAGGGGACTATGGCTACACCTTC. Translating it yields CASPIPQTGDYGYTF.

This clonotype was seen ten or more times. V usage is TRBV7-9 and J usage is TRBJ1-6; D unresolved. The V end lost 5 bases, the J end lost 8 bases, and 10 bases lay between the germline ends. The CDR3 is 13 residues long. Germline V gives CDR1 SEHNR, CDR2 FQNEAQ (reference sequence). The CDR3 coding sequence is TGTGCCAGCAGCCCCGTGCCAGATTCACCCCTCCACTTT. It codes for CASSPVPDSPLHF.

This clonotype has a single count. The chain uses TRBV27 and TRBJ2-7; 12 nucleotides align to TRBD1. This CDR3 is 17 amino acids long. Germline V lookup: CDR1 MNHEY, CDR2 SMNVEV (reference sequence). Trimming removed 4 bases from V and 5 bases from J; junction bases left unmatched: 12. The CDR3 coding sequence is TGTGCCAGCAGTTATCATCCGGGACAGGGGGCGCTGAACGAGCAGTACTTC. Its translation: CASSYHPGQGALNEQYF.

The rearrangement links TRBV7-9 to TRBJ1-2; tentative D call: TRBD1 (6 bases). V was clipped by 10 bases and J by 5 bases, with 20 bases between them. This CDR3 has 14 amino acids. Per germline, CDR1 SEHNR and CDR2 FQNEAQ (reference sequence). For the CDR3, the DNA is TGTGCCATCCCGCTGAGCAGGGGCCTTTATGGCTACACCTTC. The encoded protein is CAIPLSRGLYGYTF.

The chain employs TRBV28 and TRBJ2-5; possible D gene TRBD2, 6 bases. Germline V CDR1 and CDR2: MDHEN, SYDVKM. The CDR3 is 15 residues long. Trimming left V 4 bases short and J 1 base short, with 13 bases between. The CDR3 nucleotides read TGTGCCAGCAGTTCAACACGGGGACTCCAAGAGACCCAGTACTTC. It specifies CASSSTRGLQETQYF.

This chain uses TRBV12-5 with TRBJ1-2; perhaps TRBD1 as D (6 bases). The CDR3 runs to 14 residues. Germline V gives CDR1 LGHNT, CDR2 FRNRAP. V was clipped by 2 bases and J by 4 bases, with 11 bases between them. CDR3 loop: CASGLLTGTYGYTF. CDR3 sequence (DNA): TGTGCTAGTGGTTTGCTTACAGGGACCTATGGCTACACCTTC.

The gene calls are TRBV7-6 and TRBJ2-6, with D possibly being TRBD1 or TRBD2 (5 bases each). There are 18 residues in the CDR3. Per germline, CDR1 SGHVS and CDR2 FNYEAQ. Trimming cost V 5 bases and J 4 bases, with 21 bases left between them. The CDR3 bases are TGTGCCAGCAGCCCCCCAGAAGGGGACCGTCCCGGGGCCAACGTCCTGACTTTC. It translates to CASSPPEGDRPGANVLTF.

The chain combines TRBV2 with TRBJ1-5; D is unclear. The CDR3 runs to 14 residues. Trimming removed 5 bases from V and 3 bases from J, with 11 bases in between. The germline V gene has CDR1 SNHLY and CDR2 FYNNEI. DNA for the CDR3: TGTGCCAGCAGTTCCGGACGGGCCAATCAGCCCCAGCATTTT. Translation gives CASSSGRANQPQHF.

This clonotype was found a few times. The rearrangement joins TRBV7-3 to TRBJ2-3, with D perhaps matching TRBD2 (5 bases). Trimming cost V 2 bases and J 5 bases, with 5 bases left between them. The CDR3 totals 12 residues. Germline lookup yields CDR1 SGHTA and CDR2 FQGTGA. CDR3 nucleotides: TGTGCCAGCAGCTTAGAGGGAGATACGCAGTATTTT. As protein: CASSLEGDTQYF.

The chain joins TRBV27 to TRBJ2-7; D is possibly TRBD2 (5 bases). CDR1 and CDR2 (germline): MNHEY, SMNVEV (reference sequence). V shed 2 bases and J shed 2 bases, with 13 bases lying between them. The CDR3 contains 15 residues. The CDR3 sequence is CASSLIGNGPYEQYF. The CDR3 nucleotides read TGTGCCAGCAGTTTAATCGGGAATGGCCCCTACGAGCAGTACTTC.

In its sample, this clonotype was seen a few times. The V gene is TRBV11-2, the J gene TRBJ2-1; TRBD1 agrees at 7 bases. Germline V gene lookup returns CDR1 SGHAT and CDR2 FQNNGV. Trimming took 0 bases from V and 1 from J; bases not matched to a gene: 6. The CDR3 covers 17 residues. The CDR3 DNA follows: TGTGCCAGCAGCTTAGATACAGGGGTCGTTTCCTACAATGAGCAGTTCTTC. This encodes CASSLDTGVVSYNEQFF.

J is TRBJ2-1 and V is TRBV6-1; possibly TRBD1 or TRBD2 for D (6 bases each). V gave up 7 bases and J gave up 2 bases, with 18 bases separating them. CDR1 is MNHNS, CDR2 SASEGT, per germline. CDR3 length: 16 residues. CDR3 bases: TGTGCCAGCACCCTTAAGGGGGGAGTGGCCTACAATGAGCAGTTCTTC. Translating gives CASTLKGGVAYNEQFF.

This clonotype was counted between two and nine times. The chain recombines TRBV5-6 with TRBJ2-4, with D unresolved. This CDR3 is built from 14 residues. Germline-derived CDR1 and CDR2 are SGHDT and YYEEEE. Trimming removed 3 bases from V and 3 bases from J, with 10 bases in between. Here the CDR3 DNA reads TGTGCCAGCAGCTCCCCGCTGGGCAAAAACATTCAGTACTTC. It translates to CASSSPLGKNIQYF.

V is TRBV6-1 and J is TRBJ2-7; 12 bases are shared with TRBD2. Germline V lookup: CDR1 MNHNS, CDR2 SASEGT. This CDR3 contains 15 residues. The J segment lost 3 bases and the V segment lost 4 bases, leaving 4 bases of the junction unmatched. CDR3 region: CASSARLAGVYEQYF. CDR3 bases: TGTGCCAGCAGTGCCCGACTAGCGGGAGTCTACGAGCAGTACTTC.

This chain links TRBV9 with TRBJ2-1; D may be TRBD2 (5 bases). CDR1 is SGDLS, CDR2 YYNGEE, per germline. The V end lost 4 bases, the J end lost 7 bases, and 15 bases lay between the germline ends. The CDR3 totals 14 residues. In DNA form, the CDR3 reads TGTGCCAGCAGCCCCCAAGGCCGAGGGAATGAGCAGTTCTTC. Residues: CASSPQGRGNEQFF.

This clonotype came up a few times. The chain couples TRBV10-3 to TRBJ1-1; TRBD1 might be the D (5 bases). This CDR3 is built from 14 residues. CDR1 and CDR2 from the germline V gene are ENHRY and SYGVKD. Trimming left V 6 bases short and J 4 bases short, with 15 bases between. The DNA of the CDR3 is TGTGCCATCAGAACAGGCGACAGTGGCACTGAAGCTTTCTTT. Protein: CAIRTGDSGTEAFF.

This clonotype occurred a few times. The CDR3 is CASSLRLAGGPSGELFF. The CDR3 DNA reads TGTGCCAGCAGTTTACGGCTAGCGGGAGGGCCCTCCGGGGAGCTGTTTTTT. This chain links TRBV27 with TRBJ2-2, with 12 bases matching TRBD2. The CDR3 loop spans 17 amino acids. In germline, CDR1 is MNHEY, CDR2 SMNVEV (reference sequence). J was trimmed by 6 bases and V by 2 bases; bases with no gene match: 7.

This clonotype turned up a few times. The V and J genes are TRBV4-1 and TRBJ2-7, with D tentatively TRBD2 (6 bases). The CDR3 has 14 amino acids. CDR1 and CDR2 (germline): MGHRA, YSYEKL. V lost 5 bases to trimming and J lost 3 bases, with 14 bases between them. Here the CDR3 DNA reads TGCGCCAGCAGCTACCCGGGACTGGACTACGAGCAGTACTTC. The encoded protein is CASSYPGLDYEQYF.

In its sample, this clonotype was seen many times. The rearrangement joins TRBV7-2 to TRBJ2-3, with 8 bases matching TRBD2. Trimming removed 7 bases from V and 2 bases from J; junction bases left unmatched: 11. The germline V gene encodes CDR1 SGHTA and CDR2 FQGNSA. The CDR3 covers 16 residues. CDR3 DNA: TGTGCCAGCAACCCCCTGGCGGGAGGACCCACAGATACGCAGTATTTT. Translated, it gives CASNPLAGGPTDTQYF.

This clonotype was recorded many times. This chain joins TRBV12-3 or TRBV12-4 and TRBJ1-5, with 7 bases lining up with TRBD1. The ends lost 6 bases at V and 1 base at J; junction bases unmatched: 3. CDR3 length: 14 amino acids. CDR3 nucleotides: TGTGCCAGCAGACGGGACAGCAGCAATCAGCCCCAGCATTTT. It encodes CASRRDSSNQPQHF.

The V and J genes are TRBV7-9 and TRBJ2-5; D perhaps matches TRBD1 (6 bases). Trimming removed 5 bases at V and 5 bases at J, with 15 bases between. Germline values: CDR1 SEHNR, CDR2 FQNEAQ (reference sequence). The CDR3 contains 14 residues. CDR3 in DNA: TGTGCCAGCAGCCCTCGGACAGCTAGGGAGACCCAGTACTTC. Its protein is CASSPRTARETQYF.